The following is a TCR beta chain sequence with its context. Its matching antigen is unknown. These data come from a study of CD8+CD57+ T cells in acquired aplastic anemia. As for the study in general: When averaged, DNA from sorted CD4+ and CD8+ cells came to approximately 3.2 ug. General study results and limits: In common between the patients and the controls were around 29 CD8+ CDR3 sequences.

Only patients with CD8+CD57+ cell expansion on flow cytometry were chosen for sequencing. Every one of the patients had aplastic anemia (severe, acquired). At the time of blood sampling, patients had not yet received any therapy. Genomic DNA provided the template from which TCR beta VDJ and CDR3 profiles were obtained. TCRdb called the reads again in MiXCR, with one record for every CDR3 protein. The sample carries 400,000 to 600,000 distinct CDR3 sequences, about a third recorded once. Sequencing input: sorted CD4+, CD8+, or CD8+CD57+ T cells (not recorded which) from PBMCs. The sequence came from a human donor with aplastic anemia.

The CDR3 DNA is TGTGCCAGCAGCCCCTGGGGAGGGGTTGGCTACACCTTC. It yields the protein CASSPWGGVGYTF. This chain uses TRBV3-1 with TRBJ1-2, with a weak D call TRBD1 (5 bases). The CDR3 runs 13 residues. V was pared by 4 bases and J by 7 bases, with 13 bases between. The germline CDR1 and CDR2 sequences are LGHDT and YNNKEL (reference sequence).